Below are 5 T cell receptor beta chains sequenced from a single sample in a study of OX40 agonist ivuxolimab in advanced cancers. TCRdb keeps only in-frame clones here, not all; method: immunoSEQ multiplex PCR. The sample records about 42,000 clones, over 75% being singletons. This material consisted of CD4+ or CD8+ T cells sorted from blood, taken in a trial of the OX40 agonist ivuxolimab. These receptors were taken from an adult with an advanced solid tumor such as melanoma, head and neck, liver or kidney cancer.

This chain uses TRBV9 with TRBJ2-2; D call uncertain. The CDR3 has 13 amino acids. V was trimmed by 0 bases and J by 2 bases, leaving 2 bases between them. The V gene's germline CDR1 is SGDLS and CDR2 YYNGEE. CDR3 sequence: CASSVENTGELFF. The CDR3 DNA reads as TGTGCCAGCAGCGTAGAAAACACCGGGGAGCTGTTTTTT.

The chain joins TRBV7-8 to TRBJ2-1; perhaps D is TRBD1 or TRBD2 (5 bases each). The CDR3 has 17 amino acids. V gave up 5 bases and J gave up 6 bases, with 23 bases separating them. Germline V gene sequence: CDR1 SGHVS, CDR2 FQNEAQ. As DNA, the CDR3 is TGTGCCAGCAGCCCGAGAACCGGGACCCGGCAGGGCAATGAGCAGTTCTTC. Protein: CASSPRTGTRQGNEQFF.

This clone was recorded once. The rearrangement joins TRBV9 to TRBJ2-7; D is undetermined. The germline V and J ends were trimmed by 0 bases and 0 bases, with 7 bases remaining between them. The CDR3 loop spans 14 amino acids. Germline CDR1 reads SGDLS; CDR2 reads YYNGEE. The CDR3 protein is CASSVESGSYEQYF. The CDR3 coding sequence is TGTGCCAGCAGCGTAGAGTCTGGCTCCTACGAGCAGTACTTC. The variable domain in full, with the rest retrieved from reference TRBV9 and TRBJ2-7, is DSGVTQTPKHLITATGQRVTLRCSPRSGDLSVYWYQQSLDQGLQFLIQYYNGEERAKGNILERFSAQQFPDLHSELNLSSLELGDSALYFCASSVESGSYEQYFGPGTRLTVT.

Within the sample, this clone is medium-sized. The chain combines TRBV28 with TRBJ1-1, with 7 positions matching TRBD1. The germline gives CDR1 MDHEN, CDR2 SYDVKM. Unmatched junction bases numbered 5, after V lost 4 bases and J lost 0 bases. This CDR3 spans 15 amino acids. CDR3 bases: TGTGCCAGCAGTTACCCCGGGACAGTGAACACTGAAGCTTTCTTT. This sequence encodes CASSYPGTVNTEAFF.

This clone appeared a few times. The CDR3 region has the DNA TGTGCCAGCAGTGAGGGGGAATCCTACAATGAGCAGTTCTTC. Translation gives CASSEGESYNEQFF. V is TRBV6-4 and J is TRBJ2-1; either TRBD1 or TRBD2 may fit D (5 bases each). Germline CDR1 and CDR2: MRHNA and SNTAGT. The CDR3 runs 14 residues. V lost 3 bases and J lost 1, with 7 bases in between.